This T cell receptor (beta chain) was sequenced during a study of cytomegalovirus exposure and HLA in healthy donors. Study findings and constraints: Among TCR sequences, most were rare, though some public TCRs appeared in many donors.

Deletions cut 0 bases from V and 8 bases from J, with 16 bases between. Germline loops: CDR1 MNHEY, CDR2 SVGAGI. The CDR3 sequence is 16 residues long. PCR was performed using 60 Vbeta and 13 Jbeta primers. Data came from immunoSEQ multiplex PCR; TCRdb stores just in-frame clones and leaves some out. This table holds roughly 96,000 clones, roughly 74% found once. Comments on this clone: Its cognate antigen is unknown.

The sequenced sample was PBMCs. The receptor was derived from a woman in her 70s in good health and CMV-seropositive. This rearrangement joins TRBV6-5 to TRBJ2-2; the D gene is possibly TRBD2 (5 bases). CDR3 protein: CASSYSTQAGGGELFF. Written as DNA, the CDR3 is TGTGCCAGCAGTTACTCGACGCAGGCGGGCGGGGGGGAGCTGTTTTTT.